Reported below is one T cell receptor (beta chain). The TCR beta CDR3 regions underwent amplification using RNA transcripts as the source. TCR CDR3 regions were first amplified by RT-PCR with HTBI primers. TCRdb re-called the multiplex PCR reads with MiXCR, one entry per CDR3 protein. The sample consists of 750,000 to 900,000 distinct CDR3 sequences, 38% of them appearing once. The record originates from a study of T cells in Graves' hyperthyroidism and ophthalmopathy. J lost 5 bases, V lost 5 bases, and 11 bases had no gene match. This CDR3 region has 15 residues. Per germline, CDR1 SEHNR and CDR2 FQNEAQ (reference sequence). PBMCs were sourced from about 10 ml fresh peripheral blood.

The clonotype originates from a man aged 18 to 30 with Graves' hyperthyroidism. The genes are TRBV7-9 and TRBJ2-5; TRBD2 aligns across 7 bases. Sequenced input: blood. The CDR3 protein is CASSRLRGERETQYF. The CDR3 DNA reads TGTGCCAGCAGCCGTCTCCGGGGGGAAAGGGAGACCCAGTACTTC.